This is a list of T cell receptor beta chains from one sample in a study of CXCR3-negative and CXCR3-positive naive CD8 T cells. TCRdb reanalyzed the 5' RACE reads and collapses them to one entry per CDR3 protein, without DNA. Found here are roughly 130,000 distinct CDR3 sequences; the top ten clones hold 0.5% to 0.75%. Source material: naive CXCR3+ CD8+ T cells from blood. These receptors came from a human donor in good health. Some clones in this sample may be carry-over from other donors' samples. Each CDR3 is given with its conserved first and last residue.

TRBJ2-3 | TRBV4-3 | CASSKTTGVDTQYF
TRBJ2-3 | TRBV29-1 | CSVWGQEDTDTQYF
TRBJ2-1 | TRBV29-1 | CSVPGTSRNEQFF
TRBJ2-5 | TRBV7-2 | CASSAAGGGGDETQYF
TRBJ2-1 | TRBV3-1 | CASSLLAGEGDEQFF
TRBJ2-7 | TRBV4-1 | CASSPSPGTGSEQYF
TRBJ2-1 | TRBV23-1 | CASDQPGGHEQFF
TRBJ1-5 | TRBV5-6 | CASSLGQRRQPQHF
TRBJ2-1 | TRBV29-1 | CSVELNRVDNEQFF
TRBJ2-3 | TRBV7-9 | CASSLTDSHTDTQYF
TRBJ2-7 | TRBV29-1 | CSVVTGANYEQYF
TRBJ1-2 | TRBV29-1 | CSGGGGYGYTF
TRBJ2-5 | TRBV7-9 | CASSPQSRETQYF
TRBJ1-2 | TRBV7-2 | CASSSMPGQGSYGYTF
TRBJ1-4 | TRBV15 | CATRGGWEEEKLFF
TRBJ2-5 | TRBV3-1 | CASSQDRRRQETQYF
TRBJ2-5 | TRBV4-2 | CASSQAGLAGEETQYF
TRBJ1-5 | TRBV28 | CASSFVRVNQPQHF
TRBJ2-1 | TRBV5-1 | CASSLGLGPGEQFF
TRBJ1-1 | TRBV7-9 | CASSPAGRGAFF
TRBJ2-1 | TRBV7-3 | CASSPSPGYNEQFF
TRBJ2-1 | TRBV19 | CASMRLASSSYNEQFF
TRBJ2-1 | TRBV12-3/TRBV12-4 | CASSSTSGSNEQFF
TRBJ1-5 | TRBV27 | CASSLGGGGQPQHF
TRBJ1-1 | TRBV20-1 | CSARSWRTGPEAFF
TRBJ2-1 | TRBV7-9 | CASSLAQRGPPYNEQFF
TRBJ1-5 | TRBV7-9 | CASSLGGLNQPQHF
TRBJ1-2 | TRBV27 | CASSSYRVNYGYTF
TRBJ1-1 | TRBV7-9 | CASSLVGDTEAFF
TRBJ2-2 | TRBV7-6 | CASSLGPGSGTGELFF
TRBJ1-2 | TRBV7-2 | CASSLRGYRSSGYTF
TRBJ2-3 | TRBV7-8 | CASSHTILTDTQYF
TRBJ2-7 | TRBV30 | CAWDPRPGTGFLEQYF
TRBJ2-1 | TRBV29-1 | CSVPPGSPNINEQFF
TRBJ1-1 | TRBV3-1 | CASTQGTGYGAEAFF
TRBJ2-1 | TRBV7-9 | CASSSGLAGIYNEQFF
TRBJ2-1 | TRBV29-1 | CSVVLFDYNEQFF
TRBJ2-1 | TRBV28 | CASSSMVYEQFF
TRBJ2-7 | TRBV29-1 | CSVEAGLAGRYEQYF
TRBJ2-7 | TRBV29-1 | CSVEWREGGPYEQYF
TRBJ1-5 | TRBV20-1 | CSARDPGDSNQPQHF
TRBJ2-2 | TRBV2 | CASRLGEANTGELFF
TRBJ2-7 | TRBV5-1 | CASSYRPGQGSYEQYF
TRBJ2-2 | TRBV7-9 | CASSRTGENTGELFF
TRBJ1-1 | TRBV5-4 | CASSWGPLGNTEAFF
TRBJ1-1 | TRBV2 | CASKVRVGEAFF
TRBJ2-5 | TRBV5-5 | CASSDPGPETQYF
TRBJ1-1 | TRBV29-1 | CSGGGGYQAFF
TRBJ1-5 | TRBV10-3 | CAISGGGQPQHF
TRBJ2-3 | TRBV5-6 | CASSLGAGALTDTQYF
TRBJ1-6 | TRBV12-3/TRBV12-4 | CASSFLLGDSPLHF
TRBJ2-3 | TRBV18 | CASSPADSDTQYF
TRBJ2-7 | TRBV29-1 | CSVEFGGRYEQYF
TRBJ2-3 | TRBV7-6 | CASSLESRTSVKTDTQYF
TRBJ1-1 | TRBV16 | CASSRTPEAFF
TRBJ2-5 | TRBV9 | CASSVGAEETQYF
TRBJ2-1 | TRBV12-3/TRBV12-4 | CASSLGQNEQFF
TRBJ1-1 | TRBV10-3 | CAISEEAAHLMMNTEAFF
TRBJ1-6 | TRBV7-9 | CASSSAGDYNSPLHF
TRBJ2-1 | TRBV28 | CASSLGPEQFF